What follows are 16 T cell receptor beta chains derived from one specimen sequenced in a study of cytomegalovirus exposure and HLA in healthy donors. Both 60 Vbeta primers and 13 Jbeta primers went into the PCR. Some clones are missing from TCRdb's copy, which holds only in-frame ones; the method was immunoSEQ multiplex PCR. The sample consists of 100,000 to 150,000 clones, 55% to 75% of them appearing once. The sample consisted of PBMCs. These receptors came from a woman in her thirties or forties in good health and CMV-seropositive.

This clone has just a few counts. The chain employs TRBV13 and TRBJ2-5; 8 nucleotides agree with TRBD2. V lost 2 bases and J lost 2; bases outside the gene matches: 10. Germline V CDR1 and CDR2: PRHDT, FYEKMQ (reference sequence). The CDR3 loop spans 17 amino acids. For the CDR3, the DNA is TGTGCCAGCAGCTTACGAGCGGGGGCCCCTCATCAAGAGACCCAGTACTTC. Translated: CASSLRAGAPHQETQYF. Full variable domain (outside the CDR3, taken from reference TRBV13 and TRBJ2-5): AAGVIQSPRHLIKEKRETATLKCYPIPRHDTVYWYQQGPGQDPQFLISFYEKMQSDKGSIPDRFSAQQFSDYHSELNMSSLELGDSALYFCASSLRAGAPHQETQYFGPGTRLLVL.

The genes are TRBV11-3 and TRBJ2-1; tentative D call: TRBD2 (6 bases). CDR3 length: 13 amino acids. Germline CDR1 and CDR2: SGHNT and YENEEA. V lost 5 bases to trimming and J lost 9 bases, with 14 bases between them. Here the CDR3 reads CASSVLGTGEQFF. The DNA of the CDR3 is TGTGCCAGCAGCGTCTTAGGGACTGGTGAGCAGTTCTTC. The entire variable domain, with the rest obtained from reference TRBV11-3 and TRBJ2-1, is as follows: EAGVVQSPRYKIIEKKQPVAFWCNPISGHNTLYWYLQNLGQGPELLIRYENEEAVDDSQLPKDRFSAERLKGVDSTLKIQPAELGDSAVYLCASSVLGTGEQFFGPGTRLTVL.

This clone was seen a few times. The V gene is TRBV5-6, the J gene TRBJ2-7; weak D call: TRBD1 (6 bases). V was shortened by 4 bases and J by 2 bases, with 13 bases between the two germline ends. The CDR3 has 14 amino acids. CDR1 is SGHDT, CDR2 YYEEEE, per germline. CDR3 amino acids: CASSLTGLTYEQYF. The CDR3 nucleotides are TGTGCCAGCAGCCTTACAGGGCTAACCTACGAGCAGTACTTC.

Of note for this clone: The same CDR3 is also encoded by other DNA sequences in this sample. This rearrangement joins TRBV12-5 to TRBJ1-1, with a tentative D call TRBD1 (5 bases). Germline loops: CDR1 LGHNT, CDR2 FRNRAP. The V gene lost 6 bases and the J gene lost 4 bases, with 6 bases spanning the gap. CDR3 size: 11 residues. The CDR3, as DNA: TGTGCTAGTGGAAGGGGCACTGAAGCTTTCTTT. It codes for CASGRGTEAFF.

This clone came up once. The chain carries TRBV27 and TRBJ1-1, with D perhaps matching TRBD1 (5 bases). V lost 3 bases, J lost 3 bases, and 8 bases lay in between. CDR1 is MNHEY, CDR2 SMNVEV, per germline (reference sequence). The CDR3 spans 13 residues. The CDR3 DNA follows: TGTGCCAGCAGTTTCGCCAGGGACACTGAAGCTTTCTTT. Translated, it gives CASSFARDTEAFF.

V usage is TRBV5-1 and J usage is TRBJ1-2; D remains unclear. Germline CDR1 SGHRS, CDR2 YFSETQ. Trimming cost V 3 bases and J 3 bases, with 9 bases left between them. The CDR3 is made up of 13 amino acids. CDR3 residues: CASSSDGDYGYTF. The CDR3 nucleotides read TGCGCCAGCAGCTCAGATGGTGACTATGGCTACACCTTC.

This clone was recorded a few times. The chain is built from TRBV7-8 and TRBJ1-2; 9 nucleotides match TRBD1. From germline, CDR1 is SGHVS and CDR2 FQNEAQ. Losses at the gene ends were 4 bases for V and 7 bases for J; bases not matched to a gene: 7. This CDR3 contains 14 residues. The CDR3 region has the DNA TGTGCCAGCAGCTACACAGGGGGCGCGGGTGGCTACACCTTC. Residues: CASSYTGGAGGYTF.

In this sample, this clone turned up a few times. The chain carries TRBV11-2 and TRBJ1-3; no definite D call. This CDR3 has 17 amino acids. The germline V and J ends were trimmed by 1 base and 2 bases, with 15 bases remaining between them. Germline loops: CDR1 SGHAT, CDR2 FQNNGV. CDR3 coding DNA: TGTGCCAGCAGCTTAGGCTTGTGGGCAGCAACTGGAAACACCATATATTTT. This translates into CASSLGLWAATGNTIYF.

The V gene is TRBV5-1, the J gene TRBJ2-5; 9 nucleotides line up with TRBD1. The CDR3 is 16 amino acids. The V gene end was trimmed by 1 base and the J gene end by 6 bases; junction bases not matched to a gene: 10. Germline-derived CDR1 and CDR2 are SGHRS and YFSETQ. CDR3 coding DNA: TGCGCCAGCAGCTTGCCGGGACAGGGCGGGGTCAAGACCCAGTACTTC. Its translation: CASSLPGQGGVKTQYF.

The CDR3 loop is CASSRDLPGGQPQHF. The CDR3 bases are TGTGCCAGCAGTAGGGACTTACCGGGGGGACAGCCCCAGCATTTT. V gene TRBV2 combines with J gene TRBJ1-5, with D possibly being TRBD1 (5 bases). The CDR3 has 15 amino acids. Germline CDR1 is SNHLY and CDR2 is FYNNEI. V lost 5 bases, J lost 7 bases, and 18 bases lay in between.

Only one count was recorded for this clone. The chain's CDR3 is CASGLTGTEGIDTQYF. As DNA, the CDR3 is TGTGCTAGTGGTTTGACCGGGACAGAGGGAATAGATACGCAGTATTTT. The V and J genes are TRBV12-5 and TRBJ2-3; the match to TRBD1 covers 7 bases. The germline V gene encodes CDR1 LGHNT and CDR2 FRNRAP. The CDR3 sequence is 16 residues long. V shed 2 bases, J shed 5 bases, and the junction held 10 bases outside the gene matches.

The chain uses TRBV6-5 and TRBJ2-7; D gene unclear. The CDR3 covers 13 residues. Germline CDR1 is MNHEY and CDR2 is SVGAGI. V lost 6 bases to trimming and J lost 4 bases, with 13 bases between them. The CDR3 protein is CASSPTTGYEQYF. CDR3 bases: TGTGCCAGCAGCCCGACGACGGGTTACGAGCAGTACTTC.

The chain uses TRBV11-3 and TRBJ1-1, with 8 bases identical to TRBD1. Germline-derived CDR1 and CDR2 are SGHNT and YENEEA. With V trimmed by 6 bases and J by 5 bases, 2 bases remained unmatched. The CDR3 length is 12 residues. Here the CDR3 reads CASSTGGTEAFF. CDR3 coding DNA: TGTGCCAGCAGTACAGGGGGAACTGAAGCTTTCTTT.

The chain links TRBV6-1 to TRBJ1-5; 7 bases match TRBD1. The V gene end was trimmed by 6 bases and the J gene end by 2 bases; junction bases not matched to a gene: 7. From germline, CDR1 is MNHNS and CDR2 SASEGT. The CDR3 is 15 residues long. The CDR3 loop is CASRDRQGGNQPQHF. CDR3 in DNA: TGTGCCAGCAGGGACCGACAGGGAGGCAATCAGCCCCAGCATTTT.

This clone has only a few counts. V is TRBV6-5 and J is TRBJ1-1, with D perhaps matching TRBD1 (6 bases). V lost 6 bases and J lost 6, with 20 bases in between. Germline CDR1 and CDR2: MNHEY and SVGAGI. The CDR3 totals 15 residues. The CDR3: CASSRSHRVIAEAFF. The CDR3 DNA is TGTGCCAGCAGCCGAAGTCACAGGGTTATCGCTGAAGCTTTCTTT.

The chain links TRBV6-1 to TRBJ2-2; TRBD1 matches at 8 bases. Germline loops: CDR1 MNHNS, CDR2 SASEGT. Unmatched junction bases numbered 9, after V lost 7 bases and J lost 5 bases. This CDR3 spans 15 amino acids. This CDR3 is CASKGRQGATGELFF. CDR3 DNA: TGTGCCAGCAAGGGAAGGCAGGGGGCGACCGGGGAGCTGTTTTTT.